These T cell receptor beta chains were read from a single sample in a study of OX40 agonist ivuxolimab in advanced cancers. Sequencing was performed with immunoSEQ multiplex PCR; in TCRdb, only in-frame clones are kept and a portion is missing. The sample holds roughly 53,000 clones; roughly 84% are singletons and the top ten take 1.5%. Specimen: CD4+ or CD8+ T cells sorted from blood, collected in a trial of the OX40 agonist ivuxolimab. These receptors were taken from an adult with an advanced solid tumor such as melanoma, head and neck, liver or kidney cancer. Both conserved end residues are part of each CDR3. A D gene is named only where the DNA matches it firmly. Size tells how often a clone was seen (once, few, many) or the class of an expanded clone, and some rows leave it out.

clone size	V gene	D gene	J gene	CDR3 DNA	CDR3 protein
few	TRBV29-1	NA	TRBJ2-1	TGCAGCGTTGAAGAAGGACTCAATGAGCAGTTCTTC	CSVEEGLNEQFF
NA	TRBV30	TRBD1	TRBJ1-5	TGTGCCTGGAGTGAAACAGGGGAATATAGCAATCAGCCCCAGCATTTT	CAWSETGEYSNQPQHF
NA	TRBV28	NA	TRBJ2-3	TGTGCCAGCAGGGGACTGAACACAGATACGCAGTATTTT	CASRGLNTDTQYF
NA	TRBV30	NA	TRBJ1-5	TGTGCCTGGAGTAAGGATAGCAATCAGCCCCAGCATTTT	CAWSKDSNQPQHF
few	TRBV6-1	TRBD1	TRBJ1-1	TGTGCCAGCAGAAGGGACAGCTGGAACACTGAAGCTTTCTTT	CASRRDSWNTEAFF
once	TRBV6-1	TRBD1	TRBJ1-4	TGTGCCAGCAGTGTAGCCCCAGACAGGGACGAAAAACTGTTTTTT	CASSVAPDRDEKLFF
NA	TRBV5-1	NA	TRBJ2-7	TGCGCCAGCAGCTTGGATACAGCTTTCCGGCAGTACTTC	CASSLDTAFRQYF
NA	TRBV10-3	NA	TRBJ2-2	TGTGCCATCAGTGAGGGGCAGGCCTCCACCACCGGGGAGCTGTTTTTT	CAISEGQASTTGELFF
NA	TRBV19	NA	TRBJ1-2	TGTGCCAGTAGTAAAGAAGCGTCCTATGGCTACACCTTC	CASSKEASYGYTF
NA	TRBV11-2	NA	TRBJ1-2	TGTGCCAGCACCTCAATTAGAAGTAACTATGGCTACACCTTC	CASTSIRSNYGYTF
NA	TRBV19	NA	TRBJ1-6	TGTGCCAGTAGTCCTCGGAATTCACCCCTCCACTTT	CASSPRNSPLHF
NA	TRBV7-8	TRBD2	TRBJ2-7	TGTGCCAGCAGCGTAGAAACCGGGACTAGCGGGATCTACGAGCAGTACTTC	CASSVETGTSGIYEQYF
NA	TRBV18	TRBD2	TRBJ2-3	TGTGCCAGCTCACCCTCGGGACTAGCGGCTAGCACAGATACGCAGTATTTT	CASSPSGLAASTDTQYF
NA	TRBV9	NA	TRBJ1-1	TGTGCCAGCAGCGTAGGTTCCCGGGACACTGAAGCTTTCTTT	CASSVGSRDTEAFF
NA	TRBV6-5	NA	TRBJ2-7	TGTGCCAGCAGCCAATACAACCACGAGCAGTACTTC	CASSQYNHEQYF
once	TRBV2	TRBD1	TRBJ1-2	TGTGCCAGCAGTGAAACAGGGGGCGCCTATGGCTACACCTTC	CASSETGGAYGYTF
once	TRBV7-8	NA	TRBJ2-2	TGTGCCAGCAGCCCGCGACGGGGCCCCGGGGAGCTGTTTTTT	CASSPRRGPGELFF
NA	TRBV7-2	TRBD2	TRBJ2-3	TGTGCCAGCAGCTTAGTCATTAGCGGGGCTGCTACGCAGTATTTT	CASSLVISGAATQYF
NA	TRBV6-1	NA	TRBJ2-7	TGTGCCAGCAGTGGACCAGAGGGGCGGACATACGAGCAGTACTTC	CASSGPEGRTYEQYF
NA	TRBV7-3	NA	TRBJ2-1	TGTGCCAGCAGCTTAGGGCCCGGAGTAGCCTCCTACAATGAGCAGTTCTTC	CASSLGPGVASYNEQFF
few	TRBV30	NA	TRBJ1-2	TGTGCCTGGAGTGTAGCTTCCCGTAGTGGCTACACCTTC	CAWSVASRSGYTF
NA	TRBV7-8	TRBD2	TRBJ2-5	TGTGCCAGCAGCTTAGTTCTGGGGGGGGAGACCCAGTACTTC	CASSLVLGGETQYF
NA	TRBV28	NA	TRBJ2-3	TGTGCCAGCAGGGGGCGCCGTGGAACAGATACGCAGTATTTT	CASRGRRGTDTQYF
NA	TRBV7-9	NA	TRBJ2-2	TGTGCCAGCATCGGGACTGGGAACACCGGGGAGCTGTTTTTT	CASIGTGNTGELFF
NA	TRBV5-1	TRBD2	TRBJ2-1	TGCGCCAGCAGCTTGAGGCTAGCGGGAGACTACAATGAGCAGTTCTTC	CASSLRLAGDYNEQFF
NA	TRBV4-1	TRBD1	TRBJ2-7	TGCGCCAGCAGACCAACGGGGACAGGGGTAGTAGAGCAGTACTTC	CASRPTGTGVVEQYF
NA	TRBV5-1	TRBD1	TRBJ1-1	TGCGCCAGCAGCCCGGGACAGGGGGTCTCTGAAGCTTTCTTT	CASSPGQGVSEAFF
NA	TRBV19	NA	TRBJ2-6	TGTGCCAGTAGACGGTTGTACTCTGGGGCCAACGTCCTGACTTTC	CASRRLYSGANVLTF
NA	TRBV5-1	NA	TRBJ1-2	TGCGCCAGCAGCGGAAGCGACGGTGTCCCGGCTGGCTATGGCTACACCTTC	CASSGSDGVPAGYGYTF
NA	TRBV6-6	NA	TRBJ2-2	TGTGCCGCCTCAGGGACCGGGGAGCTGTTTTTT	CAASGTGELFF
NA	TRBV5-1	NA	TRBJ2-3	TGCGCCAGCAGCCCCCCCTCCACAGATACGCAGTATTTT	CASSPPSTDTQYF
NA	TRBV7-9	NA	TRBJ2-3	TGTGCCAGCAGTCCAAAACAGGCCTCAACTAGCACAGATACGCAGTATTTT	CASSPKQASTSTDTQYF
NA	TRBV5-6	NA	TRBJ2-7	TGTGCCAGCAGCTTGGAGCACGAGCAGTACTTC	CASSLEHEQYF
NA	TRBV4-1	TRBD1	TRBJ1-6	TGCGCCAGCAGCCAAGACCGGACAGGGAGAGGTTCACCCCTCCACTTT	CASSQDRTGRGSPLHF
NA	TRBV5-1	NA	TRBJ2-7	TGCGCCAGCAGCACGGGACTGGAAGCCTACGAGCAGTACTTC	CASSTGLEAYEQYF
NA	TRBV11-2	NA	TRBJ2-1	TGTGCCAGCAGCTTATTCAACAATGAGCAGTTCTTC	CASSLFNNEQFF
NA	TRBV5-6	NA	TRBJ1-2	TGTGCCAGCAGCTTGGCCGGCAGCTCGGGCTACACCTTC	CASSLAGSSGYTF
NA	TRBV19	TRBD1	TRBJ2-3	TGTGCCAGTAGTCCCGGGACAGGGCTGACAGATACGCAGTATTTT	CASSPGTGLTDTQYF
few	TRBV4-1	NA	TRBJ1-5	TGCGCCAGCAGCCAAGAAGGGGGTTATCAGCCCCAGCATTTT	CASSQEGGYQPQHF
few	TRBV10-2	NA	TRBJ1-2	TGCGCCAGCTGGGGCCCTCAGGACGGACCTAACTATGGCTACACCTTC	CASWGPQDGPNYGYTF